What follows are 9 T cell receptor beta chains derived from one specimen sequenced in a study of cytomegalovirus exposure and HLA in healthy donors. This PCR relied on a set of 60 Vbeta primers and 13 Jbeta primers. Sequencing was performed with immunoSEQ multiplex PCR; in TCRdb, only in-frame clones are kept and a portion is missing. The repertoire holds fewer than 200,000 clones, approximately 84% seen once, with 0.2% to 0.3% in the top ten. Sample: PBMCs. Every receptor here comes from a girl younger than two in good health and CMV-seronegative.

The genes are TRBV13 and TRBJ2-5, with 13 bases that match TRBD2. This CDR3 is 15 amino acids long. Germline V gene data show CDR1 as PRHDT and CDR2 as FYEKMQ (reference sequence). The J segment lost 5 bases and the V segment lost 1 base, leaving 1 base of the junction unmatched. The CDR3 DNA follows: TGTGCCAGCAGCTTAGAGACTAGCGGGAGGGAGACCCAGTACTTC. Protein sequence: CASSLETSGRETQYF.

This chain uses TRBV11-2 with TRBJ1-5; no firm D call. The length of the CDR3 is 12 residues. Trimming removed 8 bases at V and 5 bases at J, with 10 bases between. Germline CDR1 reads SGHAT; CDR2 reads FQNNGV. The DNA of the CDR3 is TGTGCCAGCTCTAGGGAGGATCAGCCCCAGCATTTT. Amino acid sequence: CASSREDQPQHF.

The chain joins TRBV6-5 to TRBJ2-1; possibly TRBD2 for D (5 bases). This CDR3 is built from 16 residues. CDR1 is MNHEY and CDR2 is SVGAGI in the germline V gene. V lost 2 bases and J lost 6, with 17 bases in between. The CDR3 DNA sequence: TGTGCCAGCAGTTACAGACCCAGCGGTGTAACCAATGAGCAGTTCTTC. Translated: CASSYRPSGVTNEQFF.

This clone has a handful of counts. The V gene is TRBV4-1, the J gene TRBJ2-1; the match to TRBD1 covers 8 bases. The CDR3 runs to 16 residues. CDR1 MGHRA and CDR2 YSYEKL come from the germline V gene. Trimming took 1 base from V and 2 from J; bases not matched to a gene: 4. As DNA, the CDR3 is TGCGCCAGCAGCCAAGTAGGGACAGGAGCCTACAATGAGCAGTTCTTC. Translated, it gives CASSQVGTGAYNEQFF.

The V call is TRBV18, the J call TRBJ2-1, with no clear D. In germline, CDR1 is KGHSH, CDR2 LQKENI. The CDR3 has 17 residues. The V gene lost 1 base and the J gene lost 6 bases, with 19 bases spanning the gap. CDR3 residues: CASSPLESKIAINEQFF. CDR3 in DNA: TGTGCCAGCTCACCACTAGAATCGAAGATCGCCATCAATGAGCAGTTCTTC.

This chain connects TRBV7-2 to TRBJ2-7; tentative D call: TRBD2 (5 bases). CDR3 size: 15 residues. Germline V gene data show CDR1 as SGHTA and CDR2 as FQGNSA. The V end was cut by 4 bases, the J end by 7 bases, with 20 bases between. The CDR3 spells CASSSDGLRVWEQYF. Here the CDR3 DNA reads TGTGCCAGCAGCTCCGACGGGTTGAGGGTGTGGGAGCAGTACTTC.

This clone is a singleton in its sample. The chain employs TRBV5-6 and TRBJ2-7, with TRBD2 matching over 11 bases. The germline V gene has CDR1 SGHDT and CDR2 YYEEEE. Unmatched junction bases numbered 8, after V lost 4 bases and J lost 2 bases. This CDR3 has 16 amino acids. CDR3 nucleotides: TGTGCCAGCAGCGGTGATCTTAGCGGGGGGGCCTACGAGCAGTACTTC. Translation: CASSGDLSGGAYEQYF.

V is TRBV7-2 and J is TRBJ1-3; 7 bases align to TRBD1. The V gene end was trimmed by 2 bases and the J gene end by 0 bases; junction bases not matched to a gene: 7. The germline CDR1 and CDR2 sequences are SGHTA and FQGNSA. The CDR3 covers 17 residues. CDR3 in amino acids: CASSLTSGGPSGNTIYF. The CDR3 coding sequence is TGTGCCAGCAGCTTAACGTCAGGGGGGCCCTCTGGAAACACCATATATTTT.

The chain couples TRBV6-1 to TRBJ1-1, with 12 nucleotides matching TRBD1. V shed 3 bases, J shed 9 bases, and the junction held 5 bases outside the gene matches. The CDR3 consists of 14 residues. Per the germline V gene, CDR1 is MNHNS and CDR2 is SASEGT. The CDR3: CASSEGTGGGKAFF. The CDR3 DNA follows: TGTGCCAGCAGTGAGGGGACAGGGGGCGGGAAAGCTTTCTTT.